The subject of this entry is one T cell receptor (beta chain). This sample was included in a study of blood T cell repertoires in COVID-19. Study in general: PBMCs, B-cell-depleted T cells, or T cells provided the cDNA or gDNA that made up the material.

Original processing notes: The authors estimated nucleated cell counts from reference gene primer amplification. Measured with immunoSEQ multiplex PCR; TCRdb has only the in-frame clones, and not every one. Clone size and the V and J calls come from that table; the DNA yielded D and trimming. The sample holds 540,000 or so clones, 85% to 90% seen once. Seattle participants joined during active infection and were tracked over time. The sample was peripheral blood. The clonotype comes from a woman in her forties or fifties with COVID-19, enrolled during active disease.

The CDR3 region has the DNA TGCGCCAGCAGCTTGGATATTGGAAACACCATATATTTT. It codes for CASSLDIGNTIYF. This rearrangement joins TRBV5-1 to TRBJ1-3; D not certain. The germline V gene encodes CDR1 SGHRS and CDR2 YFSETQ. V was shortened by 0 bases and J by 3 bases, with 4 bases between the two germline ends. CDR3 length equals 13 residues.